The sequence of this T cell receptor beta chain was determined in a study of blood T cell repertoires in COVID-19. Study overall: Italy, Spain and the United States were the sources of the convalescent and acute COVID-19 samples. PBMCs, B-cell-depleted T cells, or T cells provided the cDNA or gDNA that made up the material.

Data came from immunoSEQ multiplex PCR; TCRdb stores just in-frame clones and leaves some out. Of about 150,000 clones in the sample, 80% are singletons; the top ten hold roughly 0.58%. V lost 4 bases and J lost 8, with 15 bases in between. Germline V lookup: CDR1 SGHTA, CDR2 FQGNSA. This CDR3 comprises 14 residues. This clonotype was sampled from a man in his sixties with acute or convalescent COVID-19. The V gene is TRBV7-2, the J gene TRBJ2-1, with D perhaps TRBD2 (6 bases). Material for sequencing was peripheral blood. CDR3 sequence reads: CASSSRLVGDEQFF. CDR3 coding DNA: TGTGCCAGCAGCTCAAGACTAGTCGGCGATGAGCAGTTCTTC.